This note documents a single TCR beta chain sequence. As yet, its antigen is unknown. Only in-frame clones appear in the TCRdb table, and some are missing; sequencing was by immunoSEQ multiplex PCR. The table has 3,500 to 4,500 clones, 76% seen once. These data originate in a study of STAT5B mutations in CD4+ large granular lymphocyte leukemia. Study findings and constraints: Without putative leukemic clones, patient CD4-sorted repertoires remained more clonal than healthy CD4+ repertoires.

The TCR comes from a man in his 70s with CD4+ T-cell large granular lymphocyte leukemia. Sequencing was performed on PBMCs.

The CDR3 DNA reads as TGCGCCAGCAAAAAGGTCGGGAGAAACACCATATATTTT. Protein sequence: CASKKVGRNTIYF. This chain links TRBV5-1 with TRBJ1-3; no definite D call. This CDR3 region has 13 residues. CDR1 SGHRS and CDR2 YFSETQ come from the germline V gene. Trimming shortened V by 6 bases and J by 5 bases, and 12 bases separated the two germline ends.